This T cell receptor beta chain was identified during a study of response to subunit inactivated influenza vaccine. V was clipped by 5 bases and J by 6 bases; unmatched bases: 12. CDR3 size: 14 residues. Germline assignment: CDR1 SQVTM and CDR2 ANQGSEA. TCRdb fed the RT-PCR reads into MiXCR, producing one record per CDR3 protein. This sample has 750,000 to 850,000 distinct CDR3 sequences; about 18% occur once, and the top ten carry roughly 11%. The chain uses TRBV29-1 and TRBJ1-2; TRBD1 agrees at 7 bases. The sequences come from PBMCs from blood, collected more than 4 days after vaccination. The TCR was taken from a man aged 45 to 65 who received an inactivated influenza vaccine. The CDR3 DNA is TGCAGCGTTTCCAAGGACAGGTCGCTCCATGGCTACACCTTC. Encoded protein: CSVSKDRSLHGYTF.